Listed below are T cell receptor beta chains from one sample, sequenced in a study of shared clonotypes between healthy human individuals. Libraries were prepared by immunoSEQ multiplex PCR; TCRdb keeps only in-frame clonotypes and omits some of them. The table shows roughly 1,000,000 clones, with 75% to 80% occurring only once. Sequenced sample: memory CD4+ T cells from PBMCs. The source of these receptors is a man in his late teens or twenties in good health. Some clones in this sample may be carry-over from other donors' samples. The CDR3 runs from the conserved cysteine through the conserved F or W. The D gene is left open where the match is weak. Clone size appears in some rows only: once, few, many, or a class for an expanded clone.

d_call	v_call	j_call	clone_size	cdr3_aa	cdr3_nt
TRBD2	TRBV5-1	TRBJ2-7	.	CASSLVATSGTEQYF	TGCGCCAGCAGCTTGGTGGCGACTAGCGGGACCGAGCAGTACTTC
TRBD2	TRBV7-6	TRBJ2-7	.	CASSSQGGGYEQYF	TGTGCCAGCAGCTCCCAGGGCGGGGGCTACGAGCAGTACTTC
.	TRBV18	TRBJ1-2	.	CASSPTDEDYGYTF	TGTGCCAGCTCACCCACGGATGAGGACTATGGCTACACCTTC
.	TRBV11-1	TRBJ1-2	once	CASSLQGWNYGYTF	TGTGCCAGCAGCTTACAGGGCTGGAACTATGGCTACACCTTC
.	TRBV11-2	TRBJ2-3	.	CASSAPGTPSTDTQYF	TGTGCCAGCAGCGCCCCGGGGACCCCTAGCACAGATACGCAGTATTTT
.	TRBV4-1	TRBJ2-3	.	CASSQTWRENRADTQYF	TGCGCCAGCAGCCAGACGTGGAGGGAGAATAGGGCAGATACGCAGTATTTT
TRBD2	TRBV19	TRBJ2-5	few	CASATLAATSTETQYF	TGTGCCAGTGCAACACTAGCGGCGACTTCGACGGAGACCCAGTACTTC
.	TRBV5-6	TRBJ1-2	.	CASSFEDYGYTF	TGTGCCAGCAGCTTCGAAGATTATGGCTACACCTTC
TRBD2	TRBV18	TRBJ2-1	.	CASSLGLAGGPYNEQFF	TGTGCCAGCTCACTGGGACTAGCGGGAGGACCCTACAATGAGCAGTTCTTC
TRBD1	TRBV5-5	TRBJ1-4	.	CASSFPQGGEEKLFF	TGTGCCAGCAGCTTCCCACAGGGGGGCGAAGAAAAACTGTTTTTT
.	TRBV6-5	TRBJ1-5	.	CASSYSWTADQPQHF	TGTGCCAGCAGTTACTCCTGGACGGCCGACCAGCCCCAGCATTTT
.	TRBV18	TRBJ2-7	once	CASSPKNRDWSSYEQYF	TGTGCCAGCTCACCTAAGAACCGGGACTGGAGCTCCTACGAGCAGTACTTC
TRBD2	TRBV9	TRBJ2-7	.	CASSGTSGSRDEQYF	TGTGCCAGCAGTGGGACTAGCGGGAGTCGGGACGAGCAGTACTTC
TRBD1	TRBV7-6	TRBJ2-7	.	CASSLELGDRGGDEQYF	TGTGCCAGCAGCTTAGAGTTGGGGGACAGGGGTGGAGACGAGCAGTACTTC
TRBD1	TRBV7-9	TRBJ2-7	.	CASSWGQGSREQYF	TGTGCCAGCAGCTGGGGACAGGGATCGAGGGAGCAGTACTTC
.	TRBV6-1	TRBJ1-3	.	CASSGQFSGNTIYF	TGTGCCAGCAGTGGACAGTTCTCTGGAAACACCATATATTTT
.	TRBV2	TRBJ1-4	.	CASSPSQVGEKLFF	TGTGCCAGCAGCCCAAGCCAGGTCGGGGAAAAACTGTTTTTT
TRBD2	TRBV7-8	TRBJ2-3	few	CASSPLAARLGTDTQYF	TGTGCCAGCAGTCCCCTAGCGGCGCGTTTAGGCACAGATACGCAGTATTTT
.	TRBV5-8	TRBJ1-5	.	CASSLAARVRYNQPQHF	TGTGCCAGCAGCTTGGCCGCGAGGGTACGATACAATCAGCCCCAGCATTTT
.	TRBV7-2	TRBJ2-3	.	CASSPREADTQYF	TGTGCCAGCAGCCCCCGAGAGGCAGATACGCAGTATTTT
.	TRBV12-2	TRBJ2-7	.	CASRLAIVSTGTYEQYF	TGTGCAAGTCGCTTAGCCATCGTTTCGACAGGTACCTACGAGCAGTACTTC
.	TRBV7-9	TRBJ2-7	.	CASSRDVYEQYF	TGTGCCAGCAGCCGGGACGTTTACGAGCAGTACTTC
.	TRBV6-1	TRBJ2-7	.	CASSEYGSILRDEQYF	TGTGCCAGCAGTGAATACGGTAGCATCCTCCGCGACGAGCAGTACTTC
.	TRBV6-1	TRBJ2-2	.	CASSALVVENTGELFF	TGTGCCAGCAGTGCCCTCGTGGTAGAGAACACCGGGGAGCTGTTTTTT
.	TRBV5-5	TRBJ1-1	once	CASSLANTEAFF	TGTGCCAGCAGCTTGGCTAACACTGAAGCTTTCTTT
.	TRBV30	TRBJ1-5	few	CAWSLRDNQPQHF	TGTGCCTGGAGTCTGCGGGACAATCAGCCCCAGCATTTT
TRBD1	TRBV28	TRBJ2-7	few	CASSQTGILSYEQYF	TGTGCCAGCAGTCAGACAGGGATCCTCTCCTACGAGCAGTACTTC
.	TRBV7-9	TRBJ2-2	.	CASSLMIGGELFF	TGTGCCAGCAGCTTAATGATTGGCGGGGAGCTGTTTTTT
.	TRBV18	TRBJ2-7	.	CASSPPSSSEQYF	TGTGCCAGCTCACCACCTAGTAGTAGTGAGCAGTACTTC
TRBD1	TRBV28	TRBJ2-7	once	CASSRPGQGWFGGYEQYF	TGTGCCAGCAGTCGACCGGGACAGGGATGGTTCGGGGGCTACGAGCAGTACTTC
TRBD2	TRBV5-1	TRBJ2-1	.	CASSYHGTSGYNEQFF	TGCGCCAGCAGCTACCACGGGACTAGCGGGTACAATGAGCAGTTCTTC
TRBD2	TRBV27	TRBJ2-2	.	CASSPSAGGGTGELFF	TGTGCCAGCAGTCCCTCGGCGGGAGGCGGGACCGGGGAGCTGTTTTTT
.	TRBV7-2	TRBJ2-7	.	CASSLTDLGGEQYF	TGTGCCAGCAGCTTAACCGACCTGGGAGGAGAGCAGTACTTC
TRBD2	TRBV29-1	TRBJ2-7	.	CSVASGRTRYEQYF	TGCAGCGTTGCTAGCGGGAGGACCCGCTACGAGCAGTACTTC
.	TRBV6-4	TRBJ2-3	.	CASSDSHSTDTQYF	TGTGCCAGCAGTGACTCGCACAGCACAGATACGCAGTATTTT
TRBD2	TRBV6-6	TRBJ2-7	.	CASRRGTSVGEQYF	TGTGCCAGCAGGAGAGGAACTAGCGTGGGAGAGCAGTACTTC
.	TRBV28	TRBJ2-3	.	CASTGADTQYF	TGTGCCAGCACGGGCGCAGATACGCAGTATTTT
TRBD2	TRBV28	TRBJ2-1	.	CASSPSGRANEQFF	TGTGCCAGCAGTCCTAGCGGGAGGGCCAATGAGCAGTTCTTC
.	TRBV9	TRBJ1-3	.	CASSDRPISGNTIYF	TGTGCCAGCAGCGACCGACCGATCTCTGGAAACACCATATATTTT
TRBD1	TRBV15	TRBJ2-1	.	CATSRLGQDYNEQFF	TGTGCCACCAGCAGATTGGGACAGGATTACAATGAGCAGTTCTTC
.	TRBV29-1	TRBJ1-1	.	CSVAQGNTEAFF	TGCAGCGTTGCACAGGGGAACACTGAAGCTTTCTTT
.	TRBV7-2	TRBJ2-1	.	CASSSDRGAYNEQFF	TGTGCCAGCAGCTCAGACCGTGGCGCCTACAATGAGCAGTTCTTC
.	TRBV5-1	TRBJ2-7	.	CASSLSGTGSSYEQYF	TGCGCCAGCAGCTTGTCAGGCACGGGGAGCTCCTACGAGCAGTACTTC
TRBD1	TRBV27	TRBJ1-2	.	CASSRQGGYGYTF	TGTGCCAGCAGTCGGCAGGGGGGCTATGGCTACACCTTC
.	TRBV9	TRBJ2-7	many	CASSLEDGARQYF	TGTGCCAGCAGCCTTGAGGACGGGGCTCGGCAGTACTTC
.	TRBV29-1	TRBJ1-2	few	CSVETSLEGGYTF	TGCAGCGTTGAGACATCGCTTGAGGGGGGCTACACCTTC
.	TRBV30	TRBJ2-7	.	CAWSVRVGTLSYEQYF	TGTGCCTGGAGTGTCCGGGTAGGGACCCTCTCCTACGAGCAGTACTTC
TRBD1	TRBV27	TRBJ1-5	.	CASSSDRSFGQPQHF	TGTGCCAGCAGTTCGGACAGGTCCTTCGGTCAGCCCCAGCATTTT
TRBD2	TRBV7-2	TRBJ2-1	.	CASSLGASGRMNEQFF	TGTGCCAGCAGCTTAGGGGCTAGCGGGAGGATGAATGAGCAGTTCTTC
TRBD1	TRBV19	TRBJ1-3	once	CASIGRGLSGNTIYF	TGTGCCAGTATCGGAAGGGGGCTCTCTGGAAACACCATATATTTT
TRBD2	TRBV5-4	TRBJ2-4	.	CASSLVLAGGKNIQYF	TGTGCCAGCAGCTTGGTCCTAGCGGGAGGAAAAAACATTCAGTACTTC
TRBD1	TRBV5-1	TRBJ1-1	.	CASSHSQGGTEAFF	TGCGCCAGCAGCCACAGCCAGGGGGGCACTGAAGCTTTCTTT
.	TRBV29-1	TRBJ2-3	.	CSTQWPPGVDTQYF	TGCAGCACCCAATGGCCTCCGGGGGTGGATACGCAGTATTTT
TRBD1	TRBV10-1	TRBJ2-3	.	CASRMTGGADTQYF	TGCGCCAGCAGGATGACAGGGGGTGCAGATACGCAGTATTTT
.	TRBV5-6	TRBJ2-1	.	CASSLTATYNEQFF	TGTGCCAGCAGCTTGACGGCTACCTACAATGAGCAGTTCTTC